The present T cell receptor (beta chain) was sequenced within a study of regulatory T cells in long-lasting Graves disease (dated by TCRdb to about 2021). General notes on the study: In the newly diagnosed Graves' disease group, patients had been taking antithyroid drugs for less than 3 months. The study was registered as a clinical trial and conducted in China. Persistent Graves' disease patients were compared with newly diagnosed Graves' disease patients by peripheral blood TCR sequencing and RNA sequencing. A total of some 35 samples underwent TCR sequencing, from roughly 13 patients with persistent Graves' disease and 20 patients with newly diagnosed Graves' disease.

Library preparation used multiplex PCR. The sequencing machine was an Illumina HiSeq 4000. iRepertoire HTBI primers and Arm-PCR amplification of CDR3 regions were used to construct TCR beta libraries. PCR products were gel purified before sequencing. Turning to the authors' computational methods: Gene usage analysis of CDR3 amino acid clonotypes used the approximately 62 TRBV and about 14 TRBJ segments found across samples. Filtered high-quality paired reads were merged into contigs using COPE and FqMerger. BLAST was used to align contigs to IMGT TRBV, TRBD and TRBJ reference genes, with CDR3 defined following IMGT. Clonotypes above 0.1% frequency were classified as highly expanded clones. Shannon entropy served as the measure of repertoire diversity, while the Gini coefficient captured V-J evenness. A clonotype was considered public if more than one individual shared it. TCRdb took the public reads, trimmed them with fastp at Q25, ran MiXCR for clone calling and kept in-frame beta chains. Entries that share a CDR3 protein sequence are merged under the most common genes and DNA. These V and J calls originate from TCRdb's pipeline instead of the authors' own analysis. The sample table records about 360,000 distinct CDR3 sequences; around 15% of these occur just once. Clones ranked in the top ten supply around 21% of the sample.

Concerning this clonotype itself: What antigen it recognizes has not been identified. Base quality data are lacking; no much larger clone is found one base away.

Results and caveats for the whole study, not just this receptor: As a limitation, the authors acknowledged that the small sample size may reduce accuracy. Preferential use of TRBV28, TRBJ1-2 and TRBJ2-5 was observed in persistent disease, whereas TRBV20-1 and TRBJ2-1 were favored in newly diagnosed disease. Only the TCR beta chain was sequenced and analyzed. Compared with newly diagnosed patients, patients with persistent Graves' disease had lower TCR Shannon entropy and fewer highly expanded clones, which suggests clonal expansion. Patients with persistent disease shared more public clonotypes (approximately 2,500) than newly diagnosed patients did (approximately 1,000). The study examined only peripheral blood because the primary lesion, thyroid tissue, could not be accessed.

Taken with the paper, the label for time point translates to: newly diagnosed GD, antithyroid drugs for less than 3 months. For both TCR sequencing and RNA sequencing, RNA was extracted from PBMCs using TRIzol. Graves' disease was diagnosed according to American Thyroid Association guidelines. Recruitment of patients was carried out at an endocrinology department in Xi'an, China. Each patient gave around 9.2 milliliters of peripheral blood, collected in an EDTA anticoagulant tube. Ficoll Paque Plus density gradient separation was used to isolate PBMCs, and no further T cell sorting was done. An Agilent 2100 Bioanalyzer and agarose gel were used to check RNA quality, while a NanoDrop 2000 measured RNA concentration. The germline V gene (reference sequence) provides CDR1 MNHEY and CDR2 SMNVEV. Reading from cysteine to phenylalanine, the CDR3 counts 14 amino acids. The entry retains the CDR3 DNA only, 42 bases that are in frame from base 1. V loses 6 bases of germline sequence and J loses 0 bases, and the interval between the two ends is 12 bases.

This same sample was also part of a study on T cells in Graves' hyperthyroidism and ophthalmopathy. The second study also describes: A patient counted as having stable Graves' hyperthyroidism if no progression to ophthalmopathy occurred over 18 months of follow-up. Hyperthyroidism patients were newly diagnosed, with disease duration under 2 months, and aged 18 to 65 years. The study excluded patients with uncontrolled infections, other autoimmune diseases, pregnancy or lactation. Clinical symptoms, serum thyroxine and TRAb, thyroid ultrasound, and orbital computed tomography formed the basis for the diagnoses. The first round of RT-PCR for the TCR CDR3 was performed with the HTBI primer set and the Qiagen OneStep RT-PCR kit. Most expanded thyroid clonotypes (frequency above 0.001) were also found in blood, which suggests that blood repertoires may mirror thyroid immune responses. A model built on a 13 V-J signature distinguished ophthalmopathy from stable hyperthyroidism, reaching around 90% sensitivity and 81% to 83% specificity in cross-validation and 80%/75% in testing. During validation, the model predicted progression to ophthalmopathy a median of roughly six months ahead of onset, with almost 71% sensitivity and roughly 72% specificity. A discovery cohort of about a hundred patients, 43 with Graves' ophthalmopathy and approximately 57 with stable Graves' hyperthyroidism, was used to find distinguishing TCR V-J signatures. Whether ophthalmopathy could be predicted prospectively was tested in an independent validation cohort made up of roughly 19 hyperthyroidism patients plus 17 patients who later progressed to ophthalmopathy. For training and testing, the 100 patients in the discovery cohort were randomly divided in a 7:3 ratio. In addition, the study compared T-cell repertoires in thyroid tissue and in blood from roughly six Graves' hyperthyroidism patients. After sampling, hyperthyroidism patients received methimazole starting at 30 mg daily, and ophthalmopathy patients received high-dose intravenous methylprednisolone. A second multiplex PCR round built the libraries, followed by size selection and purification. Libraries were sequenced paired-end with 100 bp reads on an Illumina HiSeq2000. SOAPnuke was used to process the raw data, throwing out any read that contained adapters or uncalled bases, had a mean Phred below 15, or lacked an exact constant-primer or identifier match. COPE v1.2.5 was used to merge high-quality paired reads, and clonotypes were defined as unique nucleotide sequences. MiTCR v1.1 was used to align the clonotypes against IMGT TRBV, TRBD and TRBJ reference segments. Analysis was restricted to V-J combinations with a frequency above 0.0001, which covered over 98% of repertoires. A TCS score was defined as the ratio between F50 (clonal expansion) and ExV (chaos), using BLOSUM62-based TCRdist between CDR3 peptides within each V-J. Welch's t-statistics and random forest reduced some 510 V-J features to fewer than 15, which were used in a naive Bayes classifier (R e1071). No statistical method was used to fix the sample size in advance, and group allocation was not hidden from the investigators. According to the paper, TCR Vbeta CDR3 sequencing was carried out on 135 peripheral blood samples, which came from 40 to 45 ophthalmopathy, around 74 hyperthyroidism and approximately 17 progressor patients.

The V and J segments used are TRBV27 and TRBJ2-7; a tentative D call is TRBD1 (6 bases match). The material was peripheral blood mononuclear cells (PBMCs), obtained at new diagnosis, from a patient treated with antithyroid drugs. This TCR came from a woman aged 18 to 35 with Graves disease. Donor details come from another sample of the same person, matched by shared clones. CDR3 region: CASRMGQASYEQYF. The DNA sequence reads TGTGCCAGCAGGATGGGACAAGCCTCCTACGAGCAGTACTTC.